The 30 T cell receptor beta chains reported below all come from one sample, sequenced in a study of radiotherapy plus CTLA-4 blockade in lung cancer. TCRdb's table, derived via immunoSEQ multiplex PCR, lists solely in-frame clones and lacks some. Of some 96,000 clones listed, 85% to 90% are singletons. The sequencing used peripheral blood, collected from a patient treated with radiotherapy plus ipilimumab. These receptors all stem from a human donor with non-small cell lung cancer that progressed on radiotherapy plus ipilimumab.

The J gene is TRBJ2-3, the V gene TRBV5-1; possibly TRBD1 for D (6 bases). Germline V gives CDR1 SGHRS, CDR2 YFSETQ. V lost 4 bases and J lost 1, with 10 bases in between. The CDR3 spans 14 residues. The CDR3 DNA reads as TGCGCCAGCAGCACCAGGACAGGCACAGATACGCAGTATTTT. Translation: CASSTRTGTDTQYF.

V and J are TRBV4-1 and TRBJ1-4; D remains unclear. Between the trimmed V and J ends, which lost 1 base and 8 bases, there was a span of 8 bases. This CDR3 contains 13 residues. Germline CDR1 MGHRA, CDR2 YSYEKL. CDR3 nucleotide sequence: TGCGCCAGCAGCCAAGTGATTTGGGAAAAACTGTTTTTT. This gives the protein CASSQVIWEKLFF.

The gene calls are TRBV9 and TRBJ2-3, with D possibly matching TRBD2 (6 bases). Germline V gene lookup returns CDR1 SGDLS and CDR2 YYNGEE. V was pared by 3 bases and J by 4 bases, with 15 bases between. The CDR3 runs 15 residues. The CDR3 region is CASSAGSLGADTQYF. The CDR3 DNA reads TGTGCCAGCAGCGCCGGGAGTCTGGGGGCAGATACGCAGTATTTT.

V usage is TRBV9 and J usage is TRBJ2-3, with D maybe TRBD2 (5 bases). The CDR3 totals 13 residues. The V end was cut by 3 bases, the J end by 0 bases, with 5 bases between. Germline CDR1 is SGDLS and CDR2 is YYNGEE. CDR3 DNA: TGTGCCAGCAGCGGAGGGAGCACAGATACGCAGTATTTT. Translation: CASSGGSTDTQYF.

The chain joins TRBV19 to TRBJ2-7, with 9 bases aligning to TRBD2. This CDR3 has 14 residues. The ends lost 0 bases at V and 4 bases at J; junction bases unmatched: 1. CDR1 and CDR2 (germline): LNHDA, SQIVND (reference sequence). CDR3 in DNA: TGTGCCAGTAGTATAGATAGCGGGAGTTACGAGCAGTACTTC. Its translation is CASSIDSGSYEQYF.

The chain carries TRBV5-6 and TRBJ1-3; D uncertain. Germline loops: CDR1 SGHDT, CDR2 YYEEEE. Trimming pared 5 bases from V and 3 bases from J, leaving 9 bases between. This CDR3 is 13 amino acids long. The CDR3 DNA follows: TGTGCCAGCAGAACGGTAGATGGAAACACCATATATTTT. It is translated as CASRTVDGNTIYF.

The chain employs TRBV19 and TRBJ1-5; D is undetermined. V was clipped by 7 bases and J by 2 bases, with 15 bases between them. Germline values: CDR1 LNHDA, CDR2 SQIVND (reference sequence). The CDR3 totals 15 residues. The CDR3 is CASTAVSGGNQPQHF. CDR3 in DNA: TGTGCCAGTACCGCCGTCTCGGGAGGCAATCAGCCCCAGCATTTT.

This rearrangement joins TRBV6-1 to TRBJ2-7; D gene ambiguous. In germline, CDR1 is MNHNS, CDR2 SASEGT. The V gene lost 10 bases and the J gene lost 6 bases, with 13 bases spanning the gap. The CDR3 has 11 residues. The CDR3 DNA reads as TGTGCCACTATGGAGCTTGGCGAGCAGTACTTC. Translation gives CATMELGEQYF.

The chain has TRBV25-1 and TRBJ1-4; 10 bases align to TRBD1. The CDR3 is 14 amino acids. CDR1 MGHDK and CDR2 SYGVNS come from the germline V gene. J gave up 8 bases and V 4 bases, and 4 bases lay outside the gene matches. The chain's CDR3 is CASSAGTGEEKLFF. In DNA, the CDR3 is TGTGCCAGCAGTGCCGGGACAGGGGAAGAAAAACTGTTTTTT.

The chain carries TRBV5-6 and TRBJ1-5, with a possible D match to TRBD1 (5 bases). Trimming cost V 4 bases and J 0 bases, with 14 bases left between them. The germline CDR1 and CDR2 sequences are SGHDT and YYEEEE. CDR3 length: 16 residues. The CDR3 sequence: CASSPRTSNSNQPQHF. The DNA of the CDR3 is TGTGCCAGCAGCCCCCGGACATCGAATAGCAATCAGCCCCAGCATTTT.

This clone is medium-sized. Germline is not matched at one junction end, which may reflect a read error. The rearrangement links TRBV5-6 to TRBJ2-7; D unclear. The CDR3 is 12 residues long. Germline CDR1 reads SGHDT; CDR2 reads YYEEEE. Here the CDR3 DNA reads TGTGCCAGCAGCTTGGGCACCCTATTCCCCCACTTC. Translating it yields CASSLGTLFPHF.

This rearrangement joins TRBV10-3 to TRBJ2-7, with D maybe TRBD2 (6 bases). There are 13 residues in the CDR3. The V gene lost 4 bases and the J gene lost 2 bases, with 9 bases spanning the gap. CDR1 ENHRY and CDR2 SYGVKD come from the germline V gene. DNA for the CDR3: TGTGCCATCAGTGGGGCGGGAACCTACGAGCAGTACTTC. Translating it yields CAISGAGTYEQYF.

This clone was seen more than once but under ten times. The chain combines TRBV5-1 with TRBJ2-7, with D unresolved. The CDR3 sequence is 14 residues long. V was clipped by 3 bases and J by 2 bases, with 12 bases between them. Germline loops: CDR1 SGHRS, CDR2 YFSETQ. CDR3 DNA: TGCGCCAGCAGCTCATGGACGGCCCCCTACGAGCAGTACTTC. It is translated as CASSSWTAPYEQYF.

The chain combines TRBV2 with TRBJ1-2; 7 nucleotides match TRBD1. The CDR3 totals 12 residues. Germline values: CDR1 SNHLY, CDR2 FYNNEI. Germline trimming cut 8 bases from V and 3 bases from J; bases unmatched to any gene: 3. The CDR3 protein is CASGQGDYGYTF. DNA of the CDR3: TGTGCCAGCGGCCAGGGGGACTATGGCTACACCTTC.

CDR3 nucleotide sequence: TGCGCCAGCAGCTTTGCGGGTGCCTACAATGAGCAGTTCTTC. Amino acid sequence: CASSFAGAYNEQFF. The rearrangement joins TRBV5-1 to TRBJ2-1; a possible D gene is TRBD2 (5 bases). Looked up from germline, CDR1 is SGHRS and CDR2 is YFSETQ. The CDR3 runs 14 residues. V gave up 2 bases and J gave up 2 bases, with 8 bases separating them.

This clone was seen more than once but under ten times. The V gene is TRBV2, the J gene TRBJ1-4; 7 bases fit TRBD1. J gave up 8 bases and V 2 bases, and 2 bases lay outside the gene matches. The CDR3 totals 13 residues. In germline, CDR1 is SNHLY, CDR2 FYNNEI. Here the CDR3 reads CASSENRGEKLFF. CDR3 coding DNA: TGTGCCAGCAGTGAAAACAGGGGCGAAAAACTGTTTTTT.

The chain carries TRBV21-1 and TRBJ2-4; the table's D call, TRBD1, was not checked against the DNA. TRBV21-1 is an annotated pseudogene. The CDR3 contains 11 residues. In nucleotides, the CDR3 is TGTGCCACAATGGGGCCAAACATTCAGTACTTC. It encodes CATMGPNIQYF.

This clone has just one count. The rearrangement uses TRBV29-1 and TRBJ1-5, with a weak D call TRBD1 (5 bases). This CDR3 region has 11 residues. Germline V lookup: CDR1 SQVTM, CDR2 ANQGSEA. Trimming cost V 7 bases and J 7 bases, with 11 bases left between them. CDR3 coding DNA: TGCAGCGCCCAGGGTATCCAGCCCCAGCATTTT. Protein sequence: CSAQGIQPQHF. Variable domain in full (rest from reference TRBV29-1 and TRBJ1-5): SAVISQKPSRDICQRGTSLTIQCQVDSQVTMMFWYRQQPGQSLTLIATANQGSEATYESGFVIDKFPISRPNLTFSTLTVSNMSPEDSSIYLCSAQGIQPQHFGDGTRLSIL.

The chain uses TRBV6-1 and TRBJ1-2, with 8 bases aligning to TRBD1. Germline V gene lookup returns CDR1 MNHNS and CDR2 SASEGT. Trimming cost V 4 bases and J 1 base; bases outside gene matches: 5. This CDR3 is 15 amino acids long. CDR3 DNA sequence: TGTGCCAGCAGTGCCTCAGGGGGCTTTAACTATGGCTACACCTTC. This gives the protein CASSASGGFNYGYTF.

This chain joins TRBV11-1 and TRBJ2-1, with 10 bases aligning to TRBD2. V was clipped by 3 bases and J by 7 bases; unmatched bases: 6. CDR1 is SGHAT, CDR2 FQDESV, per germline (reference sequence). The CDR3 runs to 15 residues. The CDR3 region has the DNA TGTGCCAGCAGCTTCAGCGGGAGGGCCGGGAATGAGCAGTTCTTC. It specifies CASSFSGRAGNEQFF.

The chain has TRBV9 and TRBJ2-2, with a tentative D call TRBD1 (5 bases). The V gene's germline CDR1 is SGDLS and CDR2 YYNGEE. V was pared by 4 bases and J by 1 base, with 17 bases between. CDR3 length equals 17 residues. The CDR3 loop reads CASSSGSGNGNTGELFF. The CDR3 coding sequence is TGTGCCAGCAGCTCAGGCTCAGGGAATGGGAACACCGGGGAGCTGTTTTTT.

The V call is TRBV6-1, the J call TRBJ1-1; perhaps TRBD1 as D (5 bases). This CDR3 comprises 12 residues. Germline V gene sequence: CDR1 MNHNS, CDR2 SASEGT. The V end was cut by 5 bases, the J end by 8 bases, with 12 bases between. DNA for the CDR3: TGTGCCAGCAGTCCACCGGGACGGGAAGCTTTCTTT. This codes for CASSPPGREAFF.

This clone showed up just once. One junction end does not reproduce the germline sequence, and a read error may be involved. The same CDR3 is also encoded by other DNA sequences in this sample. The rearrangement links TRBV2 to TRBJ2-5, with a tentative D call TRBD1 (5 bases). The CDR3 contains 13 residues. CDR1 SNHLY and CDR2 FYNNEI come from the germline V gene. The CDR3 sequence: CASNRDRQETQYF. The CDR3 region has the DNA TGCGCCAGCAACCGTGACAGACAAGAGACCCAGTACTTC. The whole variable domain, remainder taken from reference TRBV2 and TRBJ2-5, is EPEVTQTPSHQVTQMGQEVILRCVPISNHLYFYWYRQILGQKVEFLVSFYNNEISEKSEIFDDQFSVERPDGSNFTLKIRSTKLEDSAMYFCASNRDRQETQYFGPGTRLLVL.

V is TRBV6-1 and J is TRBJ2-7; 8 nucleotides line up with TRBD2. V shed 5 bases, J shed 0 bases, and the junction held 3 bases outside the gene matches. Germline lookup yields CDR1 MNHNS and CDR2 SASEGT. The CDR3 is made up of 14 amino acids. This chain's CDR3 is CASSQSGGSYEQYF. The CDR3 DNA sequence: TGTGCCAGCAGTCAAAGCGGGGGCTCCTACGAGCAGTACTTC.

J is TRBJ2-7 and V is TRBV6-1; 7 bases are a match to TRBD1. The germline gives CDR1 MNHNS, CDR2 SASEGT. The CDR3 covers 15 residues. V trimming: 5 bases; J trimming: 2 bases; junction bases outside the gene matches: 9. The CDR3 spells CASSQTGKGAYEQYF. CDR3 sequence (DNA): TGTGCCAGCAGTCAGACAGGGAAGGGAGCCTACGAGCAGTACTTC.

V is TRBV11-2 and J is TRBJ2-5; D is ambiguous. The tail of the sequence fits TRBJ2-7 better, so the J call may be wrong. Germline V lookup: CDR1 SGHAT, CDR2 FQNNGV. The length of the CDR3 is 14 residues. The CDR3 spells CASSLVGHPYEQYF. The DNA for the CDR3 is TGTGCCAGCAGCTTAGTAGGGCACCCCTACGAGCAGTACTTC.

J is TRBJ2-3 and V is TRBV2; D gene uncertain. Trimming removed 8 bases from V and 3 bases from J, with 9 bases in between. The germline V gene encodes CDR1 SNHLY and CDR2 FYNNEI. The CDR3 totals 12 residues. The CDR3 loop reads CASEDRTDTQYF. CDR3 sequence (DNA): TGTGCCAGCGAGGATAGGACAGATACGCAGTATTTT.

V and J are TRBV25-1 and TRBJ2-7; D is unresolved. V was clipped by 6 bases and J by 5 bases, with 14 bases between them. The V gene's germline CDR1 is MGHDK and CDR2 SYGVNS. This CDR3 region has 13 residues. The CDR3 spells CASSTGRMHEQYF. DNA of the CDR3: TGTGCCAGCAGCACCGGGCGGATGCACGAGCAGTACTTC.

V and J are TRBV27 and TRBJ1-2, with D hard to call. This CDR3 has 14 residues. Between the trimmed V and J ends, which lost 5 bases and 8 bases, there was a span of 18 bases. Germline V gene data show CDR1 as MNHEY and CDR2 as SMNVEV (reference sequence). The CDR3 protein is CASSPSDFFPGYTF. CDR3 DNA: TGTGCCAGCAGTCCCTCGGATTTCTTTCCGGGCTACACCTTC.

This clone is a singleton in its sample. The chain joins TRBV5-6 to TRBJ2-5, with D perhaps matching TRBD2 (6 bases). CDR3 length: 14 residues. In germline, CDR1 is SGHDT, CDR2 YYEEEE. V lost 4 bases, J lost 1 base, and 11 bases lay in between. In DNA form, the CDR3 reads TGTGCCAGCAGCGGGAGGATGGTCCAAGAGACCCAGTACTTC. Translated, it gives CASSGRMVQETQYF.